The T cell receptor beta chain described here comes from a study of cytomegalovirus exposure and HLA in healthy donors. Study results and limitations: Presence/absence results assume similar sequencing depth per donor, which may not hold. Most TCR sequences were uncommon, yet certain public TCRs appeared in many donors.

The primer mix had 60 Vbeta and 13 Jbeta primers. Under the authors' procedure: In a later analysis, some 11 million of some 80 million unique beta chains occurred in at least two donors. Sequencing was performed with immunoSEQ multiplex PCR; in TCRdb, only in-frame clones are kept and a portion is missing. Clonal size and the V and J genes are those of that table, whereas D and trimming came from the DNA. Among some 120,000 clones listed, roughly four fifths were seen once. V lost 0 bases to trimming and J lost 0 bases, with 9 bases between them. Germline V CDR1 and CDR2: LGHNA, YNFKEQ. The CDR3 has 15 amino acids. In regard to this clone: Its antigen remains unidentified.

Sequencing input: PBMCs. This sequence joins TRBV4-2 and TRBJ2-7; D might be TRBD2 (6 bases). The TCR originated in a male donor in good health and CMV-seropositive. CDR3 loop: CASSQDGGISYEQYF. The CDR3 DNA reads TGTGCCAGCAGCCAAGACGGAGGGATCTCCTACGAGCAGTACTTC.